A selection of T cell receptor beta chains follows, all from one sample in a study of cytomegalovirus exposure and HLA in healthy donors. Generated by immunoSEQ multiplex PCR, the TCRdb table keeps only in-frame clones and is missing some. The sample shows roughly 90,000 clones, around 70% of them seen only once. Input material: PBMCs. The source is a man younger than 40 in good health and CMV-seropositive. CDR3s include the opening cysteine and the closing phenylalanine or tryptophan. The D gene is left open where the match is weak. The size of a clone is reported for some rows only, either as once, few or many, or as a class for expanded clones.

abundance,j_gene,len,v_gene,d_gene,CDR3nt,CDR3aa
-,TRBJ2-7,14,TRBV19,-,TGTGCCAGTAGTTTGGGTGCAGGGTCCTACGAGCAGTACTTC,CASSLGAGSYEQYF
-,TRBJ2-7,12,TRBV7-9,-,TGTGCCAGCAGCTTATCCAGCTACGAGCAGTACTTC,CASSLSSYEQYF
-,TRBJ1-1,15,TRBV7-9,-,TGTGCCAGCAGCTTAAGAGCGGCAGGGAACACTGAAGCTTTCTTT,CASSLRAAGNTEAFF
-,TRBJ2-5,16,TRBV2,TRBD2,TGTGCCAGCAGTGGGTGGACTAGCGGTCAACAAGAGACCCAGTACTTC,CASSGWTSGQQETQYF
few,TRBJ2-7,14,TRBV4-3,-,TGCGCCAGCAGCCCGGACTCAAAGACGGGCGAGCAGTACTTC,CASSPDSKTGEQYF
-,TRBJ2-5,15,TRBV5-1,-,TGCGCCAGCAGCAATTCTTTTAGCGGCCAAGAGACCCAGTACTTC,CASSNSFSGQETQYF
-,TRBJ2-7,14,TRBV7-2,TRBD1,TGTGCCAGCAGCTTAGGAGGGGGCGCCGACGAGCAGTACTTC,CASSLGGGADEQYF
many,TRBJ2-2,16,TRBV4-2,TRBD2,TGTGCCAGCAGCCAGGCAGCGGGAGGCCACACCGGGGAGCTGTTTTTT,CASSQAAGGHTGELFF
once,TRBJ2-5,16,TRBV5-6,-,TGTGCCAGCAGCTTAGTGGCGGGGCACCTTCAAGAGACCCAGTACTTC,CASSLVAGHLQETQYF
-,TRBJ2-7,13,TRBV18,-,TGTGCCAGCTCATTAGCTATCGGGAACGAGCAGTACTTC,CASSLAIGNEQYF
-,TRBJ1-1,15,TRBV5-3,TRBD1,TGTGCCAGAAGCCCGTGGACAGGGAGGGACACTGAAGCTTTCTTT,CARSPWTGRDTEAFF
-,TRBJ2-1,15,TRBV4-2,-,TGTGCCAGCAGCCAAGACCGGGAACTCGACAATGAGCAGTTCTTC,CASSQDRELDNEQFF
-,TRBJ2-7,15,TRBV15,TRBD1,TGTGCCACCAGCATCCTGGGACAGGGTAACTACGAGCAGTACTTC,CATSILGQGNYEQYF
-,TRBJ2-1,12,TRBV30,TRBD2,TGTGCCACGGGGGGGGGCTACAATGAGCAGTTCTTC,CATGGGYNEQFF
-,TRBJ2-4,17,TRBV5-4,TRBD2,TGTGCCAGCAGCTTGGCCGGGCGGGGGTTAGCCAAAAACATTCAGTACTTC,CASSLAGRGLAKNIQYF
-,TRBJ2-7,17,TRBV18,TRBD1,TGTGCCAGCTCACCCGCCCCTCCGGGACAGGGGTACTACGAGCAGTACTTC,CASSPAPPGQGYYEQYF
few,TRBJ2-5,13,TRBV21-1,-,TGTGCCAGCAGCACGGAGGGCACGGAGACCCAGTACTTC,CASSTEGTETQYF
once,TRBJ1-2,16,TRBV28,-,TGTGCCAGCAGAGCGAACCCTCCGGGTCATAACTATGGCTACACCTTC,CASRANPPGHNYGYTF
once,TRBJ1-2,15,TRBV18,-,TGTGCCAGCTCACCATACTTCAGGGGCGCCGATGGCTACACCTTC,CASSPYFRGADGYTF
many,TRBJ2-2,20,TRBV5-8,TRBD1,TGTGCCAGCAGCTTTCATTCTCCGGGACAGGGGCCGAGGAACACCGGGGAGCTGTTTTTT,CASSFHSPGQGPRNTGELFF
-,TRBJ2-7,11,TRBV10-3,-,TGTGCCATCAGCGGGGACTCACAGCAGTACTTC,CAISGDSQQYF
-,TRBJ2-6,15,TRBV28,TRBD1,TGTGCCAGCAGTTCCGACAGGGGTGGGGCCAACGTCCTGACTTTC,CASSSDRGGANVLTF
-,TRBJ1-5,14,TRBV6-5,-,TGTGCCAGCAGCCGCAGACAGACCGATCAGCCCCAGCATTTT,CASSRRQTDQPQHF
-,TRBJ2-7,15,TRBV19,TRBD1,TGTGCCAGTAGTAGCTGGACAGGTCTCAGGAACGAGCAGTACTTC,CASSSWTGLRNEQYF
-,TRBJ2-2,17,TRBV5-6,TRBD2,TGTGCCAGCACCAACAACCTGGGGATGGGGGGGACCGGGGAGCTGTTTTTT,CASTNNLGMGGTGELFF
-,TRBJ2-5,16,TRBV7-8,TRBD1,TGTGCCAGCAGACCCACCGCCGGGACAGGGGGACAGACCCAGTACTTC,CASRPTAGTGGQTQYF
-,TRBJ2-3,18,TRBV4-1,-,TGCGCCAGCAGCCAATTGACACCGTCGCAAGTAGGCACAGATACGCAGTATTTT,CASSQLTPSQVGTDTQYF
once,TRBJ2-1,12,TRBV4-2,TRBD1,TGTGCCAGCAGACCACAGGGGGCAGAGCAGTTCTTC,CASRPQGAEQFF
-,TRBJ1-1,11,TRBV5-4,-,TGTGCCAGCAGCCTGACAGGAGAAGCTTTCTTT,CASSLTGEAFF
-,TRBJ2-2,14,TRBV4-3,-,TGCGCCAGCAGCCGCCGTAGGGGCACCGGGGAGCTGTTTTTT,CASSRRRGTGELFF
-,TRBJ1-6,13,TRBV6-5,TRBD1,TGTGCCAGCAGTGGGACAGTTAATTCACCCCTCCACTTT,CASSGTVNSPLHF
-,TRBJ2-1,17,TRBV4-1,TRBD1,TGCGCCAGCAGCCAAGGCAGTTTGTTGACAGGGCAGAGTGAGCAGTTCTTC,CASSQGSLLTGQSEQFF
-,TRBJ1-1,12,TRBV30,-,TGTGCCCGTCAGGGATTCGACACTGAAGCTTTCTTT,CARQGFDTEAFF
-,TRBJ2-7,14,TRBV5-1,-,TGCGCCAGCAGCCCCCAGGTTCCCGCGCAGGAGCAGTACTTC,CASSPQVPAQEQYF
-,TRBJ1-2,14,TRBV7-9,-,TGTGCCAGCAGCTTTGGGAAGGGGAACTATGGCTACACCTTC,CASSFGKGNYGYTF
few,TRBJ2-7,14,TRBV4-3,TRBD1,TGCGCCAGCAGCCCCGGGACAGGCTCCTACGAGCAGTACTTC,CASSPGTGSYEQYF
-,TRBJ2-7,16,TRBV28,TRBD2,TGTGCCAGCAGTCTCCGTTCTAGCGGGAGCCAAGACGAGCAGTACTTC,CASSLRSSGSQDEQYF
-,TRBJ1-3,12,TRBV5-1,-,TGCGCCAGCTCCGCCCGAGGAGACACCATATATTTT,CASSARGDTIYF
-,TRBJ2-2,18,TRBV18,-,TGTGCCAGCTCACGAGGAATCGTGGGAGGCTCGAACACCGGGGAGCTGTTTTTT,CASSRGIVGGSNTGELFF
-,TRBJ1-2,12,TRBV10-3,TRBD1,TGTGCCATCTCCGGGACAGTGGGAGGCTACACCTTC,CAISGTVGGYTF
-,TRBJ1-2,12,TRBV27,-,TGTGCCAGCAGTTCCCCCGGGGATGGCTACACCTTC,CASSSPGDGYTF
-,TRBJ2-7,17,TRBV5-1,-,TGCGCCAGCAGCTTGAATATCGCCAGGGAAAGCTCCTACGAGCAGTACTTC,CASSLNIARESSYEQYF
-,TRBJ2-2,16,TRBV11-3,TRBD2,TGTGCCAGCAGCCCCGGGACTAGCGGTTACACCGGGGAGCTGTTTTTT,CASSPGTSGYTGELFF
-,TRBJ2-7,14,TRBV28,TRBD2,TGTGCCAGCAGTGCTCTAGCGGGAGTCTACGAGCAGTACTTC,CASSALAGVYEQYF
-,TRBJ2-5,16,TRBV9,TRBD2,TGTGCCAGCAGCGTAGGAGGACTAGCGGGGCAAGAGACCCAGTACTTC,CASSVGGLAGQETQYF
-,TRBJ2-7,16,TRBV28,TRBD1,TGTGCCAGCACCCTCCCAGGGGGCGTCGGAAACTACGAGCAGTACTTC,CASTLPGGVGNYEQYF
-,TRBJ2-1,12,TRBV7-9,-,TGTGCCAGCACCTTCAGGGAAAATGAGCAGTTCTTC,CASTFRENEQFF
-,TRBJ1-2,13,TRBV28,TRBD1,TGTGCCAGCAGTTTCCGGACAGGCTATGGCTACACCTTC,CASSFRTGYGYTF